These T cell receptor beta chains were read from a single sample in a study of T cell responses to AZD1222 COVID-19 vaccine. The repertoire was sequenced with immunoSEQ multiplex PCR; TCRdb's copy has only in-frame clones and lacks some. The profile covers tens of thousands of clones, with approximately 79% appearing a single time and more than 20% taken by the ten largest. This material consisted of peripheral blood, taken on day 0 of MenACWY control vaccination. The receptors were gathered from an adult in good health. Both conserved end residues are part of each CDR3. Clone size is stated in some rows and not others, as once, few, many or a class when expanded.

abundance: NA; j_gene: TRBJ1-6; v_gene: TRBV6-5; CDR3aa: CASRSAAGGSLHF
abundance: NA; j_gene: TRBJ2-7; v_gene: TRBV24-1; CDR3aa: CATSDATSGSYEQYF
abundance: once; j_gene: TRBJ1-2; v_gene: TRBV3-1/TRBV3-2; CDR3aa: CASSQDLFGEAYTF
abundance: NA; j_gene: TRBJ2-7; v_gene: TRBV2; CDR3aa: CASSSESGSFSGEQYF
abundance: NA; j_gene: TRBJ2-1; v_gene: TRBV11-2; CDR3aa: CASSLGRAGGPLSYNEQFF
abundance: NA; j_gene: TRBJ2-3; v_gene: TRBV2; CDR3aa: CASSRNRASTDTQYF
abundance: NA; j_gene: TRBJ2-3; v_gene: TRBV11-1; CDR3aa: CASSLSSGNLGYTQYF
abundance: NA; j_gene: TRBJ1-5; v_gene: TRBV19; CDR3aa: CASHRGSQPQHF
abundance: once; j_gene: TRBJ1-2; v_gene: TRBV28; CDR3aa: CASSLLGQTDGYTF
abundance: NA; j_gene: TRBJ2-4; v_gene: TRBV10-2; CDR3aa: CASSESSGAGGVKNIQYF
abundance: NA; j_gene: TRBJ2-5; v_gene: TRBV12-3/TRBV12-4; CDR3aa: CASSLLEGQTQYF
abundance: NA; j_gene: TRBJ1-6; v_gene: TRBV2; CDR3aa: CATRGEESSPLHF
abundance: NA; j_gene: TRBJ1-1; v_gene: TRBV11-1; CDR3aa: CASSPQGSLNTEAFF
abundance: NA; j_gene: TRBJ2-2; v_gene: TRBV5-8; CDR3aa: CAREGTGVETGELFF
abundance: once; j_gene: TRBJ1-2; v_gene: TRBV14; CDR3aa: CASSPKVNYGYTF
abundance: few; j_gene: TRBJ1-3; v_gene: TRBV11-1; CDR3aa: CASSLYRQSSGNTIYF
abundance: NA; j_gene: TRBJ1-2; v_gene: TRBV19; CDR3aa: CASSPGGSRGSLLGYTF
abundance: few; j_gene: TRBJ2-1; v_gene: TRBV13; CDR3aa: CASSKKDSYNEQFF
abundance: NA; j_gene: TRBJ2-7; v_gene: TRBV7-2; CDR3aa: CASSLGGLALTHYEQYF
abundance: once; j_gene: TRBJ2-1; v_gene: TRBV5-1; CDR3aa: CASSLGGGGAYNEQFF
abundance: NA; j_gene: TRBJ2-3; v_gene: TRBV19; CDR3aa: CASSIAGGAANTQYF
abundance: NA; j_gene: TRBJ2-2; v_gene: TRBV5-1; CDR3aa: CASSPPFPERSGGARTGELFF
abundance: NA; j_gene: TRBJ1-3; v_gene: TRBV29-1; CDR3aa: CSVLALSGNTIYF
abundance: NA; j_gene: TRBJ2-2; v_gene: TRBV10-1; CDR3aa: CASRRGAGELFF
abundance: NA; j_gene: TRBJ1-6; v_gene: TRBV6-5; CDR3aa: CATQDSLGSPLHF
abundance: NA; j_gene: TRBJ1-6; v_gene: TRBV5-4; CDR3aa: CASSMPEGHGSPLHF
abundance: NA; j_gene: TRBJ2-3; v_gene: TRBV5-1; CDR3aa: CASRKQGAVDTQYF
abundance: NA; j_gene: TRBJ2-7; v_gene: TRBV6-5; CDR3aa: CASRDGTEYEQYF
abundance: NA; j_gene: TRBJ1-3; v_gene: TRBV6-5; CDR3aa: CASSQTVSGNTIYF
abundance: NA; j_gene: TRBJ1-1; v_gene: TRBV28; CDR3aa: CASTLGGVRTEAFF
abundance: NA; j_gene: TRBJ1-4; v_gene: TRBV28; CDR3aa: CASSLTGFLFF
abundance: few; j_gene: TRBJ2-1; v_gene: TRBV29-1; CDR3aa: CSVERVHNEQFF
abundance: NA; j_gene: TRBJ1-1; v_gene: TRBV12-3/TRBV12-4; CDR3aa: CASRGTGDTEAFF
abundance: NA; j_gene: TRBJ2-7; v_gene: TRBV27; CDR3aa: CASGTDRGFDEQYF
abundance: once; j_gene: TRBJ1-1; v_gene: TRBV28; CDR3aa: CASSLFRDNTEAFF
abundance: NA; j_gene: TRBJ1-4; v_gene: TRBV28; CDR3aa: CASRQQGWATNEKLFF
abundance: NA; j_gene: TRBJ1-5; v_gene: TRBV5-6; CDR3aa: CASSLDGTGNQPQHF
abundance: NA; j_gene: TRBJ1-1; v_gene: TRBV19; CDR3aa: CASSDPGQGVTEAFF
abundance: once; j_gene: TRBJ2-3; v_gene: TRBV29-1; CDR3aa: CSVDGGRQYF
abundance: NA; j_gene: TRBJ1-6; v_gene: TRBV12-5; CDR3aa: CASGLQGSYNSPLHF
abundance: NA; j_gene: TRBJ1-2; v_gene: TRBV9; CDR3aa: CASSDPVGYTF
abundance: few; j_gene: TRBJ1-1; v_gene: TRBV18; CDR3aa: CASSKDRANTEAFF
abundance: NA; j_gene: TRBJ1-2; v_gene: TRBV6-6; CDR3aa: CASRLTGDYGYTF
abundance: NA; j_gene: TRBJ1-1; v_gene: TRBV5-4; CDR3aa: CASSDSNTEAFF
abundance: once; j_gene: TRBJ1-1; v_gene: TRBV7-2; CDR3aa: CASSPWTGPGVAEAFF